What follows are 20 T cell receptor beta chains derived from one specimen sequenced in a study of early T cells in non-severe SARS-CoV-2 infection. TCRdb processed the 5' RACE reads anew with MiXCR; each CDR3 protein has one entry. The data show approximately 97,000 distinct CDR3 sequences, about 10% seen once. The specimen comprised whole blood, sampled at baseline. Source of these receptors: an adult who was a healthcare worker with PCR-confirmed SARS-CoV-2 infection or an uninfected control (not recorded which).

This clonotype was recorded a few times. V and J are TRBV24-1 and TRBJ2-3; 9 bases match TRBD2. Germline V lookup: CDR1 KGHDR, CDR2 SFDVKD. This CDR3 comprises 16 residues. V lost 3 bases, J lost 2 bases, and 5 bases stayed unmatched. CDR3 nucleotides: TGTGCCACCAGTGATGCAAGACTAGCGGACACAGATACGCAGTATTTT. Its protein is CATSDARLADTDTQYF.

In this sample, this clonotype turned up a few times. This chain uses TRBV29-1 with TRBJ2-3; 7 bases line up with TRBD2. The CDR3 is 14 residues long. Germline V gives CDR1 SQVTM, CDR2 ANQGSEA. V was clipped by 8 bases and J by 0 bases; unmatched bases: 8. CDR3 loop: CSWGEGTSTDTQYF. The CDR3, as DNA: TGCAGCTGGGGGGAGGGGACTAGCACAGATACGCAGTATTTT.

There are many counts of this clonotype. This sequence joins TRBV29-1 and TRBJ2-4; the match to TRBD2 covers 9 bases. Germline CDR1 reads SQVTM; CDR2 reads ANQGSEA. J lost 8 bases, V lost 5 bases, and 10 bases had no gene match. CDR3 size: 14 residues. The chain's CDR3 is CSVFGSGSADIQYF. The CDR3 nucleotides read TGCAGCGTTTTCGGTAGCGGGAGTGCGGACATTCAGTACTTC.

V and J are TRBV7-3 and TRBJ2-3; 9 bases align to TRBD1. V lost 2 bases, J lost 7 bases, and 7 bases stayed unmatched. Germline assignment: CDR1 SGHTA and CDR2 FQGTGA. The CDR3 contains 15 residues. The CDR3 sequence: CASSLDGTGSNTQYF. The CDR3 DNA follows: TGTGCCAGCAGCTTAGACGGGACAGGGTCGAATACGCAGTATTTT.

The chain combines TRBV5-1 with TRBJ1-4; D not certain. The V gene's germline CDR1 is SGHRS and CDR2 YFSETQ. CDR3 length: 17 residues. V was cut by 3 bases and J by 7 bases, with 22 bases left in between. The CDR3 DNA sequence: TGCGCCAGCAGCTCGACAACCTCGGTGGCAGGCGGTGAAAAACTGTTTTTT. Protein sequence: CASSSTTSVAGGEKLFF.

This clonotype was detected only a few times. The V and J genes are TRBV12-3 or TRBV12-4 and TRBJ2-1, with TRBD2 matching over 8 bases. With 0 bases clipped from V and 5 bases from J, the junction kept 3 bases outside the gene matches. The CDR3 length is 15 residues. CDR3 nucleotides: TGTGCCAGCAGTTTAGCCACGGGAGGGAACAATGAGCAGTTCTTC. Protein sequence: CASSLATGGNNEQFF.

This clonotype was picked up a small number of times. The chain links TRBV30 to TRBJ1-1, with D possibly TRBD1 on 6 matching bases. Trimming removed 2 bases at V and 11 bases at J, with 12 bases between. This CDR3 has 11 amino acids. Per the germline V gene, CDR1 is GTSNPN and CDR2 is SVGIG (reference sequence). The CDR3 loop is CAWSTGAGAFF. The CDR3 DNA reads TGTGCCTGGAGTACGGGGGCAGGGGCTTTCTTT. The whole variable domain, filled in from reference TRBV30 and TRBJ1-1, reads SQTIHQWPATLVQPVGSPLSLECTVEGTSNPNLYWYRQAAGRGLQLLFYSVGIGQISSEVPQNLSASRPQDRQFILSSKKLLLSDSGFYLCAWSTGAGAFFGQGTRLTVV.

The table lists this clonotype with many counts. At one of its ends the junction is not consistent with the germline gene, which may arise from a read error. The chain joins TRBV7-9 to TRBJ1-5; 7 nucleotides agree with TRBD1. Germline loops: CDR1 SEHNR, CDR2 FQNEAQ (reference sequence). The CDR3 totals 13 residues. The chain's CDR3 is CASSTGVTQPQFF. The CDR3 nucleotides are TGTGCCAGCAGCACAGGGGTCACTCAGCCCCAGTTTTTT.

The V gene is TRBV5-8, the J gene TRBJ2-7; D unclear. Germline loops: CDR1 SGHTS, CDR2 YDEGEE. The CDR3 extends over 14 amino acids. Between the trimmed V and J ends, which lost 0 bases and 3 bases, there was a span of 10 bases. The CDR3, as DNA: TGTGCCAGCAGCTTGGGTGTAGGCCTCTACGAGCAGTACTTC. This encodes CASSLGVGLYEQYF.

The V and J genes are TRBV7-2 and TRBJ2-5; no reliable D call. There are 11 residues in the CDR3. Looked up from germline, CDR1 is SGHTA and CDR2 is FQGNSA. Trimming removed 5 bases at V and 3 bases at J, with 4 bases between. In DNA, the CDR3 is TGTGCCAGCAGCGACGAAGAGACCCAGTACTTC. It translates to CASSDEETQYF. Together with reference TRBV7-2 and TRBJ2-5, the CDR3 gives the full variable domain: GAGVSQSPSNKVTEKGKDVELRCDPISGHTALYWYRQSLGQGLEFLIYFQGNSAPDKSGLPSDRFSAERTGGSVSTLTIQRTQQEDSAVYLCASSDEETQYFGPGTRLLVL.

The rearrangement links TRBV15 to TRBJ2-3, with D tentatively TRBD1 (6 bases). Per the germline V gene, CDR1 is LNHNV and CDR2 is YYDKDF (reference sequence). The V gene lost 0 bases and the J gene lost 2 bases, with 15 bases spanning the gap. The CDR3 consists of 17 residues. The CDR3 loop is CATSREKLGGLTDTQYF. DNA of the CDR3: TGTGCCACCAGCAGAGAGAAATTAGGGGGTCTCACAGATACGCAGTATTTT.

This clonotype appeared a few times. This chain links TRBV10-2 with TRBJ2-7; D gene uncertain. V was shortened by 0 bases and J by 2 bases, with 5 bases between the two germline ends. Germline V gives CDR1 WSHSY, CDR2 SAAADI. The CDR3 has 13 residues. CDR3: CASSESATYEQYF. CDR3 coding DNA: TGCGCCAGCAGTGAGTCGGCCACCTACGAGCAGTACTTC.

The chain recombines TRBV20-1 with TRBJ2-1; D is unresolved. The CDR3 consists of 14 residues. CDR1 and CDR2 (germline): DFQATT, SNEGSKA (reference sequence). Trimming removed 1 base at V and 0 bases at J, with 7 bases between. CDR3 protein: CSARVRYSYNEQFF. DNA of the CDR3: TGCAGTGCTAGAGTGCGGTACTCCTACAATGAGCAGTTCTTC.

The CDR3 nucleotides are TGCGCCAGCAGCCAAGGAGCGGGACACCTCTCCTACGAGCAGTACTTC. Protein product: CASSQGAGHLSYEQYF. This chain links TRBV4-1 with TRBJ2-7, with D perhaps TRBD2 (7 bases). The length of the CDR3 is 16 residues. Germline CDR1 and CDR2: MGHRA and YSYEKL. Trimming shortened V by 1 base and J by 0 bases, and 13 bases separated the two germline ends.

At least ten counts were recorded for this clonotype. This chain uses TRBV4-3 with TRBJ2-3, with a weak D call TRBD2 (6 bases). V was clipped by 0 bases and J by 4 bases, with 20 bases between them. CDR1 and CDR2 (germline): LGHNA, YSLEER. The CDR3 runs to 18 residues. As DNA, the CDR3 is TGCGCCAGCAGCCAAGATCTCTTACTAGCCGGAGTCCCAGATACGCAGTATTTT. Translating gives CASSQDLLLAGVPDTQYF.

This clonotype has a count of ten or more. The chain has TRBV6-1 and TRBJ2-2; D perhaps matches TRBD2 (5 bases). The length of the CDR3 is 15 residues. CDR1 and CDR2 from the germline V gene are MNHNS and SASEGT. V lost 6 bases, J lost 4 bases, and 15 bases lay in between. The CDR3 spells CASSPHSGGTGELFF. The CDR3 DNA reads as TGTGCCAGCAGCCCCCATAGTGGAGGCACCGGGGAGCTGTTTTTT.

This clonotype came up many times. This chain connects TRBV28 to TRBJ2-4; D may match TRBD1 or TRBD2 (5 bases each). The CDR3 runs 15 residues. Germline CDR1 reads MDHEN; CDR2 reads SYDVKM. V lost 6 bases, J lost 0 bases, and 12 bases lay in between. The CDR3 protein is CASSSGALAKNIQYF. The DNA of the CDR3 is TGTGCCAGCAGCTCCGGGGCTCTAGCCAAAAACATTCAGTACTTC.

The rearrangement uses TRBV5-1 and TRBJ2-7; TRBD1 matches at 7 bases. The CDR3 sequence is 14 residues long. Losses at the gene ends were 4 bases for V and 4 bases for J; bases not matched to a gene: 8. Germline-derived CDR1 and CDR2 are SGHRS and YFSETQ. The CDR3 bases are TGCGCCAGCAGCACAGCCGGGACAGATTACGAGCAGTACTTC. Its protein is CASSTAGTDYEQYF.

The rearrangement links TRBV27 to TRBJ1-2, with D unresolved. V gave up 7 bases and J gave up 8 bases, with 8 bases separating them. This CDR3 comprises 10 residues. Germline CDR1 MNHEY, CDR2 SMNVEV (reference sequence). CDR3 in amino acids: CASTPGGYTF. In DNA form, the CDR3 reads TGTGCCAGCACACCAGGCGGCTACACCTTC.

This clonotype was recorded many times. The rearrangement links TRBV2 to TRBJ2-1; possibly TRBD1 for D (6 bases). Trimming removed 7 bases at V and 3 bases at J, with 13 bases between. Germline values: CDR1 SNHLY, CDR2 FYNNEI. CDR3 size: 14 residues. The CDR3 reads CASKGQQYYNEQFF. The CDR3 nucleotides are TGTGCCAGCAAGGGACAACAGTACTACAATGAGCAGTTCTTC.